One and the same sample provided the 20 T cell receptor beta chains below, sequenced in a study of T-cell reconstitution after alpha-beta-depleted transplantation in children. Preparation of the TCRbeta library was carried out with unique molecular identifiers. TCRdb itself ran the PCR reads through MiXCR, one entry per CDR3 protein. Here the sample spans roughly 500,000 distinct CDR3 sequences, 30% to 35% being singletons. This sample comprised PBMCs from the stem cell graft donor, obtained from the stem cell graft. The receptors shown here come from a human donor who donated a stem cell graft to a child with aplastic anemia.

The V call is TRBV20-1, the J call TRBJ2-5; D is unresolved. The V gene lost 0 bases and the J gene lost 1 base, with 6 bases spanning the gap. The germline CDR1 and CDR2 sequences are DFQATT and SNEGSKA (reference sequence). The CDR3 covers 13 residues. This CDR3 reads CSARDRLQETQYF. The CDR3 coding sequence is TGCAGTGCTAGAGATAGACTCCAAGAGACCCAGTACTTC.

The V call is TRBV3-1, the J call TRBJ2-4; TRBD2 aligns across 7 bases. V trimming: 0 bases; J trimming: 9 bases; junction bases outside the gene matches: 17. Looked up from germline, CDR1 is LGHDT and CDR2 is YNNKEL (reference sequence). CDR3 length equals 18 residues. The CDR3 loop reads CASSQDLRSGGPGGIQYF. Written as DNA, the CDR3 is TGTGCCAGCAGCCAAGATCTTCGATCGGGAGGCCCGGGAGGCATTCAGTACTTC.

This chain uses TRBV12-3 or TRBV12-4 with TRBJ1-2, with D unclear. V lost 3 bases, J lost 8 bases, and 16 bases lay in between. CDR3 length equals 14 residues. Here the CDR3 reads CASSFLGESYGYTF. The CDR3 DNA reads TGTGCCAGCAGTTTCCTCGGAGAAAGTTACGGCTACACCTTC.

The V gene is TRBV12-3 or TRBV12-4, the J gene TRBJ1-2; possible D gene TRBD1, 5 bases. The CDR3 totals 14 residues. V gave up 9 bases and J gave up 4 bases, with 18 bases separating them. DNA of the CDR3: TGTGCCAGTTCAAGTGGGGCCCTCTTCTATGGCTACACCTTC. This gives the protein CASSSGALFYGYTF.

The chain recombines TRBV12-3 or TRBV12-4 with TRBJ2-3; 7 nucleotides agree with TRBD2. Trimming cost V 6 bases and J 0 bases; bases outside gene matches: 12. The CDR3 runs 17 residues. CDR3: CASSPYRNSGSTDTQYF. For the CDR3, the DNA is TGTGCCAGCAGCCCCTACCGCAATAGCGGGAGCACAGATACGCAGTATTTT.

This clonotype was recorded only once. An end of the junction does not agree with germline; a read error may underlie this. The V gene is TRBV10-3, the J gene TRBJ1-2; no clear D gene. Per germline, CDR1 ENHRY and CDR2 SYGVKD. The CDR3 sequence is 16 residues long. The CDR3 sequence: CAISGKEDPRSYDYTF. Written as DNA, the CDR3 is TGTGCCATCAGTGGTAAGGAGGACCCCCGGAGCTATGACTACACCTTC.

CDR3 sequence: CASSLEGFTNQPQHF. The CDR3 DNA follows: TGTGCCAGCAGCTTGGAGGGGTTTACCAATCAGCCCCAGCATTTT. The rearrangement uses TRBV7-9 and TRBJ1-5, with D possibly TRBD1 on 5 matching bases. Germline V gives CDR1 SEHNR, CDR2 FQNEAQ (reference sequence). The CDR3 covers 15 residues. With 3 bases removed from V and 3 bases from J, the gap between germline ends came to 12 bases.

The chain recombines TRBV5-4 with TRBJ2-5, with D uncertain. This CDR3 region has 15 residues. Germline CDR1 is SGHNT and CDR2 is YYREEE (reference sequence). Trimming stripped 1 base from V and 2 bases from J, with 12 bases between. CDR3 residues: CASSLKLHRQETQYF. The CDR3 DNA is TGTGCCAGCAGCTTGAAGCTTCACAGACAAGAGACCCAGTACTTC.

In its sample, this clonotype was seen a few times. This sequence joins TRBV28 and TRBJ2-1; possibly TRBD1 for D (5 bases). The CDR3 consists of 13 residues. CDR1 and CDR2 (germline): MDHEN, SYDVKM. V was pared by 8 bases and J by 9 bases, with 17 bases between. The CDR3 DNA is TGTGCCAGCGGCACAGGCCCATGGGGTGAGCAGTTCTTC. Amino acids: CASGTGPWGEQFF.

This clonotype was observed a handful of times. V is TRBV2 and J is TRBJ1-2; D is ambiguous. Deletions cut 1 base from V and 0 bases from J, with 3 bases between. The CDR3 is 13 residues long. Germline-derived CDR1 and CDR2 are SNHLY and FYNNEI. Here the CDR3 DNA reads TGTGCCAGCAGTGAAGGATCTAACTATGGCTACACCTTC. Its protein is CASSEGSNYGYTF.

This clonotype has just a few counts. The genes are TRBV7-9 and TRBJ1-4, with 7 bases fitting TRBD1. The length of the CDR3 is 16 residues. Germline trimming cut 5 bases from V and 0 bases from J; bases unmatched to any gene: 6. CDR1 and CDR2 (germline): SEHNR, FQNEAQ (reference sequence). DNA for the CDR3: TGTGCCAGCAGCGCGGGACAGCACGCAACTAATGAAAAACTGTTTTTT. Amino acids: CASSAGQHATNEKLFF.

CDR3 in DNA: TGCAGTGCTAGTCTATCATTGGGACAATGGCAGCCCCAGCATTTT. Residues: CSASLSLGQWQPQHF. V usage is TRBV20-1 and J usage is TRBJ1-5, with a tentative D call TRBD1 (6 bases). Germline CDR1 DFQATT, CDR2 SNEGSKA (reference sequence). Trimming pared 3 bases from V and 7 bases from J, leaving 19 bases between. There are 15 residues in the CDR3.

The chain combines TRBV29-1 with TRBJ2-1, with 10 bases lining up with TRBD2. The germline CDR1 and CDR2 sequences are SQVTM and ANQGSEA. The junction had 7 bases not matched to a gene; V was cut back by 2 bases and J by 6 bases. The CDR3 spans 15 residues. The CDR3 spells CSVESPSGSVNEQFF. CDR3 sequence (DNA): TGCAGCGTTGAAAGTCCTAGCGGGAGCGTCAATGAGCAGTTCTTC.

This clonotype was observed a few times. The chain employs TRBV27 and TRBJ2-2; D is perhaps TRBD1 (6 bases). Germline-derived CDR1 and CDR2 are MNHEY and SMNVEV (reference sequence). The CDR3 runs to 17 residues. Trimming removed 5 bases from V and 2 bases from J, with 18 bases in between. DNA for the CDR3: TGTGCCAGCAGTCTCAATGGGGGCCGACAAAACACCGGGGAGCTGTTTTTT. This translates into CASSLNGGRQNTGELFF.

J is TRBJ2-5 and V is TRBV20-1; 11 bases align to TRBD2. There are 16 residues in the CDR3. The J segment lost 3 bases and the V segment lost 3 bases, leaving 9 bases of the junction unmatched. Germline CDR1 is DFQATT and CDR2 is SNEGSKA (reference sequence). The CDR3 loop is CSASPLVGLAEETQYF. As DNA, the CDR3 is TGCAGTGCTAGCCCACTCGTGGGACTAGCGGAAGAGACCCAGTACTTC.

The chain couples TRBV27 to TRBJ1-2; 8 nucleotides line up with TRBD1. This CDR3 comprises 15 residues. After removal of 4 bases from V and 2 bases from J, the junction contained 6 bases not matched to a gene. Germline assignment: CDR1 MNHEY and CDR2 SMNVEV (reference sequence). CDR3 protein: CASSSLDRENYGYTF. CDR3 DNA: TGTGCCAGCAGTTCCCTGGACAGGGAGAACTATGGCTACACCTTC.

The chain links TRBV30 to TRBJ1-2; D possibly corresponds to TRBD1 (6 bases). The germline gives CDR1 GTSNPN, CDR2 SVGIG (reference sequence). The V and J ends lost 3 bases and 8 bases respectively, with 16 bases between them. The CDR3 sequence is 13 residues long. This CDR3 reads CAWRVLGGGGYTF. The CDR3 DNA reads TGTGCCTGGAGAGTTCTTGGGGGGGGCGGCTACACCTTC. Variable domain in full (rest from reference TRBV30 and TRBJ1-2): SQTIHQWPATLVQPVGSPLSLECTVEGTSNPNLYWYRQAAGRGLQLLFYSVGIGQISSEVPQNLSASRPQDRQFILSSKKLLLSDSGFYLCAWRVLGGGGYTFGSGTRLTVV.

This clonotype showed up just a few times. The chain carries TRBV6-1 and TRBJ2-3, with a weak D call TRBD2 (5 bases). This CDR3 has 14 residues. Germline V gene lookup returns CDR1 MNHNS and CDR2 SASEGT. Deletions cut 6 bases from V and 5 bases from J, with 15 bases between. CDR3 in amino acids: CASRTGGSGDTQYF. The CDR3 coding sequence is TGTGCCAGCAGAACGGGTGGGAGTGGAGATACGCAGTATTTT.

Only a few counts were recorded for this clonotype. The rearrangement joins TRBV4-3 to TRBJ1-3; D remains ambiguous. The CDR3 runs 16 residues. Germline CDR1 and CDR2: LGHNA and YSLEER. Between the trimmed V and J ends, which lost 0 bases and 4 bases, there was a span of 13 bases. The CDR3 DNA follows: TGCGCCAGCAGCCAAGATTTTCTTGGGTACGGAAACACCATATATTTT. This codes for CASSQDFLGYGNTIYF.

The chain links TRBV19 to TRBJ2-1; 13 positions match TRBD2. V lost 4 bases and J lost 7; bases outside the gene matches: 7. Germline V gives CDR1 LNHDA, CDR2 SQIVND (reference sequence). The CDR3 spans 16 residues. The CDR3 loop reads CASSKRTSGSWNEQFF. The CDR3 DNA reads as TGTGCCAGTAGTAAAAGGACTAGCGGGAGTTGGAATGAGCAGTTCTTC.